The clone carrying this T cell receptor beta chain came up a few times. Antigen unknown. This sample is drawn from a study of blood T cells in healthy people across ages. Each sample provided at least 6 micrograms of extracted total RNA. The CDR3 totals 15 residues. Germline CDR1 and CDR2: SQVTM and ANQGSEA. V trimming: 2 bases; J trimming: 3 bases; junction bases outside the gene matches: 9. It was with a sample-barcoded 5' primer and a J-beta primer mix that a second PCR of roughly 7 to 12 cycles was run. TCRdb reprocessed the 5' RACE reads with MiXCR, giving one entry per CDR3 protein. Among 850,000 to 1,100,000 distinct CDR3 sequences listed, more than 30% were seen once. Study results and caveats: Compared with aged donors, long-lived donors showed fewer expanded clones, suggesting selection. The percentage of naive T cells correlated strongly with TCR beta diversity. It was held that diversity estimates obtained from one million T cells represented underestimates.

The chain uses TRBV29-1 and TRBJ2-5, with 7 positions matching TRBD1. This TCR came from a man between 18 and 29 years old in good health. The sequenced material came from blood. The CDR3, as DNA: TGCAGCGTTGAATCGCGGCCGGGACAGAAAGAGACCCAGTACTTC. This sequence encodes CSVESRPGQKETQYF.